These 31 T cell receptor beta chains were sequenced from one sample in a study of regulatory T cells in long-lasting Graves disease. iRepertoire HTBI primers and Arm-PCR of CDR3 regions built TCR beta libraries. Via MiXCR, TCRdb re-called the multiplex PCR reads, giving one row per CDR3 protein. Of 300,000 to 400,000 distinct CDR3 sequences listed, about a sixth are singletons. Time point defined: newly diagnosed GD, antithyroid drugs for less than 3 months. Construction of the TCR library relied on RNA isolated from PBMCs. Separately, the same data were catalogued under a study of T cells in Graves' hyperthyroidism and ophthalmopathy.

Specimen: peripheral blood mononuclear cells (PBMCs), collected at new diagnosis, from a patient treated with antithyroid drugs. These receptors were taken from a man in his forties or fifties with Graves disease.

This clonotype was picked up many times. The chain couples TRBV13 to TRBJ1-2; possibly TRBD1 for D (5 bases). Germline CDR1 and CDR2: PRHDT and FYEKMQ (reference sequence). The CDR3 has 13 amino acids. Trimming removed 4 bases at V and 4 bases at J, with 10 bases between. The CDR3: CASSSRQLYGYTF. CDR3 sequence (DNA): TGTGCCAGCAGCTCAAGACAGCTCTATGGCTACACCTTC.

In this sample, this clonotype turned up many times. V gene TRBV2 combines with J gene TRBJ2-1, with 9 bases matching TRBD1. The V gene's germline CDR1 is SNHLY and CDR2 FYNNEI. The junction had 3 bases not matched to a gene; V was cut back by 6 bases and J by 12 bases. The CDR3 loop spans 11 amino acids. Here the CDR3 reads CASREDRGQFF. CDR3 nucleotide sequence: TGTGCCAGCAGAGAGGACAGGGGGCAGTTCTTC.

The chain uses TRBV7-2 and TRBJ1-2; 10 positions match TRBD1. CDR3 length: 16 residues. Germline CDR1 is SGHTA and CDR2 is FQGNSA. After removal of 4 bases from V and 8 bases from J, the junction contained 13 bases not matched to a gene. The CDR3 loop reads CASSWKGTGVLDGYTF. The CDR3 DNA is TGTGCCAGCAGCTGGAAGGGGACAGGGGTTTTGGACGGCTACACCTTC.

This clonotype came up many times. The CDR3 is CSAPGSLLDEQFF. The CDR3 DNA is TGCAGTGCTCCGGGTAGCCTTCTCGATGAGCAGTTCTTC. The chain recombines TRBV20-1 with TRBJ2-1; no definite D call. Trimming took off 5 bases at V and 8 bases at J, with 16 bases between the two ends. The CDR3 is made up of 13 amino acids. Germline assignment: CDR1 DFQATT and CDR2 SNEGSKA (reference sequence).

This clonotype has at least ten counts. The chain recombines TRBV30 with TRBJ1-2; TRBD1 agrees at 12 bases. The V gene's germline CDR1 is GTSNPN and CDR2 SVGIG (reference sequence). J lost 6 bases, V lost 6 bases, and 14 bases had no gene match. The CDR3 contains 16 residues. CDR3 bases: TGTGCCTGCGACCGGGACAGGGGGCGCTTGACCCATGGCTACACCTTC. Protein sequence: CACDRDRGRLTHGYTF.

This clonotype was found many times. The chain's CDR3 is CASSLQARPGEKLFF. The DNA for the CDR3 is TGTGCCAGCAGCCTCCAGGCCCGTCCGGGTGAAAAACTGTTTTTT. The chain carries TRBV7-8 and TRBJ1-4; D is ambiguous. Germline values: CDR1 SGHVS, CDR2 FQNEAQ. This CDR3 spans 15 amino acids. V lost 5 bases to trimming and J lost 7 bases, with 17 bases between them.

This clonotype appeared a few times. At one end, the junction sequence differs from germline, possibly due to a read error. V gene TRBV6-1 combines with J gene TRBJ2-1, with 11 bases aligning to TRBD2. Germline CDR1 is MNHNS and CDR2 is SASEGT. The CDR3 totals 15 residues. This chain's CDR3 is CASSETGLAAREQFF. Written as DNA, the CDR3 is TGCGCCAGCAGTGAAACGGGACTAGCGGCTCGGGAGCAGTTCTTC.

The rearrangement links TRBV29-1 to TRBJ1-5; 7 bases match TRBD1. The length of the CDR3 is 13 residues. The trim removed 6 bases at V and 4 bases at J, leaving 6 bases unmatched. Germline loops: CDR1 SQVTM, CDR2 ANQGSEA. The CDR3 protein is CSVATGTNQPQHF. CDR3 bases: TGCAGCGTGGCGACAGGGACGAATCAGCCCCAGCATTTT.

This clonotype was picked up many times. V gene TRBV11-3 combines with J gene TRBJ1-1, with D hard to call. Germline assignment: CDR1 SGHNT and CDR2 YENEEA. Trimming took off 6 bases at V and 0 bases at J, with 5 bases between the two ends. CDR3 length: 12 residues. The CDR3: CASRLLNTEAFF. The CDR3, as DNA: TGTGCCAGCAGGCTTTTGAACACTGAAGCTTTCTTT.

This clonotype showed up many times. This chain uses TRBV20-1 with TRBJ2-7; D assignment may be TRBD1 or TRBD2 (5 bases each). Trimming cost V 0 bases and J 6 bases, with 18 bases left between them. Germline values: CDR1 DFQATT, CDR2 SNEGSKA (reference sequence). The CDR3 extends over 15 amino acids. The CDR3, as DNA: TGCAGTGCTAGAGAGTGGCTCGCGTTGAGGGGCGAGCAGTACTTC. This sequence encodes CSAREWLALRGEQYF.

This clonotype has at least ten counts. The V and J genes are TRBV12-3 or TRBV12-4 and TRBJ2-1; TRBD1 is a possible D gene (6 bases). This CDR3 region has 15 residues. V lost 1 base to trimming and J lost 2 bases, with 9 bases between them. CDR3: CASSLGTGTYNEQFF. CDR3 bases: TGTGCCAGCAGTTTAGGTACAGGGACCTACAATGAGCAGTTCTTC.

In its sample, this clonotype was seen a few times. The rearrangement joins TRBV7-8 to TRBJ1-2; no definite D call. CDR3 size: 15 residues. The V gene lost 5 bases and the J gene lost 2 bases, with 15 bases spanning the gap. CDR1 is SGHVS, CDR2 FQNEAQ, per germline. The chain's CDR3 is CASSLTTDGNYGYTF. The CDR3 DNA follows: TGTGCCAGCAGCCTAACCACGGACGGGAACTATGGCTACACCTTC.

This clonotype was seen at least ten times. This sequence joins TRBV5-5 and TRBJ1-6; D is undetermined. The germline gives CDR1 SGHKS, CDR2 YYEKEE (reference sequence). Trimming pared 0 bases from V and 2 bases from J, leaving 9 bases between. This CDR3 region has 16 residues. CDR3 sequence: CASSLDPQPYNSPLHF. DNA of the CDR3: TGTGCCAGCAGCTTGGATCCGCAGCCCTATAATTCACCCCTCCACTTT.

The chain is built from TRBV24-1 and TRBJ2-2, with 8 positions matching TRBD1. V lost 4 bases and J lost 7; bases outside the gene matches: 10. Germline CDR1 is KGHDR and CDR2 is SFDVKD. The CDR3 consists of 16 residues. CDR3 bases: TGTGCCACCAGTGAACCCGGACAGGGTGCAGTCGGGGAGCTGTTTTTT. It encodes CATSEPGQGAVGELFF.

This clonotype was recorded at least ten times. The CDR3 here is CASSVYGGTEAFF. As DNA, the CDR3 is TGTGCCAGCAGTGTTTACGGGGGCACTGAAGCTTTCTTT. The chain employs TRBV2 and TRBJ1-1, with a tentative D call TRBD1 (5 bases). The CDR3 length is 13 residues. Germline V gene lookup returns CDR1 SNHLY and CDR2 FYNNEI. V was trimmed by 4 bases and J by 4 bases, leaving 10 bases between them.

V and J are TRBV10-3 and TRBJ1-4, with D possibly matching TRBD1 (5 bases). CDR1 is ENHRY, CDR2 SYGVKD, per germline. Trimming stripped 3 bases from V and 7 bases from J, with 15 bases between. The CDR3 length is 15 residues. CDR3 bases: TGTGCCATCAGTGATTCGGCGCAGGGTGGTGAAAAACTGTTTTTT. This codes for CAISDSAQGGEKLFF.

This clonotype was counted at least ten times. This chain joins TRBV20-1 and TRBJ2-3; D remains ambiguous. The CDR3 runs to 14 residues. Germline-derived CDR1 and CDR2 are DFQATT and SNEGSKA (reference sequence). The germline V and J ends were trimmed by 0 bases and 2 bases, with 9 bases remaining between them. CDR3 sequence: CSARDLHSTDTQYF. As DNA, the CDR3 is TGCAGTGCTAGAGATCTCCACTCCACAGATACGCAGTATTTT.

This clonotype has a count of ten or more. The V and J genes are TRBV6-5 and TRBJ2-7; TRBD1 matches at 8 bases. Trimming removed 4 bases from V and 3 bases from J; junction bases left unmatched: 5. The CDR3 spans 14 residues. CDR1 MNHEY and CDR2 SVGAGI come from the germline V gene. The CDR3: CASSLGQVYYEQYF. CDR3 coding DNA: TGTGCCAGCAGTTTGGGACAGGTCTACTACGAGCAGTACTTC.

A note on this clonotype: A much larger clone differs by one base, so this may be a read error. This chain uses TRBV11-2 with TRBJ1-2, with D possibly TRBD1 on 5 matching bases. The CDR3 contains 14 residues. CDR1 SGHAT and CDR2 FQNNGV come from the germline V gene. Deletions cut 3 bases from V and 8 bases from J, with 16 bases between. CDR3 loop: CASSFNGGGYGYTF. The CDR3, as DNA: TGTGCCAGCAGCTTTAACGGGGGAGGATACGGCTACACCTTC.

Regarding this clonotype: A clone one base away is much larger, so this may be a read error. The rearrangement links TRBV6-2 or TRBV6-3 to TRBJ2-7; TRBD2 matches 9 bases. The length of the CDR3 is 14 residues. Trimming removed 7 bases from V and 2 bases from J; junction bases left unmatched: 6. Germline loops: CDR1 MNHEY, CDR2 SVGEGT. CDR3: CASKEAGGPYEQYF. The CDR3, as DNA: TGTGCCAGCAAGGAAGCGGGGGGTCCCTACGAGCAGTACTTC.

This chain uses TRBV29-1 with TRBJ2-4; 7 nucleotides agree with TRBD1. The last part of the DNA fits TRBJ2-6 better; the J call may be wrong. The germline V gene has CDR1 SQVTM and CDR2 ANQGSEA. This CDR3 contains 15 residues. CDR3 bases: TGCAGCGTTGAAGAGACAGGGTATGGGGCCAACGTCCTGACTTTC. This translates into CSVEETGYGANVLTF.

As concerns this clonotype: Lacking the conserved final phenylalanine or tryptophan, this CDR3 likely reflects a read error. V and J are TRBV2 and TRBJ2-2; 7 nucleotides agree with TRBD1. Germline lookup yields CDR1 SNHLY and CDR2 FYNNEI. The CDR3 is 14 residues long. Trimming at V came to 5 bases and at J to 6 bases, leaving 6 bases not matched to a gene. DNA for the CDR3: TGTGCCAGCAGTAGACAGGGAACGGCCGGGGAGCTGTTTCTT. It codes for CASSRQGTAGELFL.

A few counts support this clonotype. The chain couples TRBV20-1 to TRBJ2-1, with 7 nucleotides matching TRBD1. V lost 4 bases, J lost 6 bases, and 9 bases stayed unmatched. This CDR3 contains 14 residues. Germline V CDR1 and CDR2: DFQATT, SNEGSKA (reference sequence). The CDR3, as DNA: TGCAGTGCTACGAGAAACAGGGGTCTCAATGAGCAGTTCTTC. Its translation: CSATRNRGLNEQFF.

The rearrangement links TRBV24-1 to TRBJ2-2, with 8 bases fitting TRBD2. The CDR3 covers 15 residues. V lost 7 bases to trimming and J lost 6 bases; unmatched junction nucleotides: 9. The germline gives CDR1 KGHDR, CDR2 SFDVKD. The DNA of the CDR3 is TGTGCCACCAGACCGGGACTAGGGCTTGCCGGGGAGCTGTTTTTT. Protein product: CATRPGLGLAGELFF.

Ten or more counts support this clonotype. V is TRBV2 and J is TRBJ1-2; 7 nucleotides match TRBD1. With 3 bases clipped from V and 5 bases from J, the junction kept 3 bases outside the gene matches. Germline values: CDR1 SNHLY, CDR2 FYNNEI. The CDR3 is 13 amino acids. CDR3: CASSDRDSYGYTF. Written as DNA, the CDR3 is TGTGCCAGCAGTGATCGGGACAGTTATGGCTACACCTTC.

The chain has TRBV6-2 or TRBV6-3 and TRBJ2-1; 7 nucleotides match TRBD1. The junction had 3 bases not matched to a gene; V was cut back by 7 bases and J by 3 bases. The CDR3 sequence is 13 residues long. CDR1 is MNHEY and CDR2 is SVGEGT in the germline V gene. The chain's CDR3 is CASTQGVYNEQFF. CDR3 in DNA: TGTGCCAGCACTCAGGGGGTCTACAATGAGCAGTTCTTC.

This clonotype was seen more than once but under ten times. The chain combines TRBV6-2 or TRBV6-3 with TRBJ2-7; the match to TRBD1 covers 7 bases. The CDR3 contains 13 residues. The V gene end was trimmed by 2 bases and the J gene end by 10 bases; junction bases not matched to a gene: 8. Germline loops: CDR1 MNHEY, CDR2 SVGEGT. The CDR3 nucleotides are TGTGCCAGCAGTTACCGAGGGGGCGCTCCCCAGTACTTC. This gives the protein CASSYRGGAPQYF.

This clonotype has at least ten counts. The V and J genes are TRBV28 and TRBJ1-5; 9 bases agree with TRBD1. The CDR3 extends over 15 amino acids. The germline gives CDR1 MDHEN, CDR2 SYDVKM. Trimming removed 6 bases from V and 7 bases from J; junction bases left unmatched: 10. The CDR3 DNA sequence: TGTGCCAGCAGCTACTCTACAGGGGGCGGCCAGCCCCAGCATTTT. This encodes CASSYSTGGGQPQHF.

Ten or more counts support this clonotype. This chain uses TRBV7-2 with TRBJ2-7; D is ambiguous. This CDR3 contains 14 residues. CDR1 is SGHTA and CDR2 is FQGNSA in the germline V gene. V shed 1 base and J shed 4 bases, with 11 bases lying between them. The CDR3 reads CASSLGQTIYEQYF. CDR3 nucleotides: TGTGCCAGCAGCTTAGGGCAGACCATATACGAGCAGTACTTC.

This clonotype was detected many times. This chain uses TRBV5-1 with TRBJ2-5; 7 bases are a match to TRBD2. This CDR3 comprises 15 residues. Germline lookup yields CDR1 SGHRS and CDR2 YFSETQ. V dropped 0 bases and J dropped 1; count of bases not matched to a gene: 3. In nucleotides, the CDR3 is TGCGCCAGCAGCTTGGGGAGCGGGACCCAAGAGACCCAGTACTTC. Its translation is CASSLGSGTQETQYF.

CDR3 region: CASSQVRVQETQYF. In nucleotides, the CDR3 is TGCGCCAGCAGCCAAGTAAGGGTCCAAGAGACCCAGTACTTC. This chain joins TRBV4-1 and TRBJ2-5; D not certain. Germline V gene sequence: CDR1 MGHRA, CDR2 YSYEKL. The CDR3 extends over 14 amino acids. V lost 1 base to trimming and J lost 1 base, with 7 bases between them.